The subject of this entry is one T cell receptor beta chain. Assignments of participants to cohorts depended upon their own reported clinical history. This record comes from a study of blood T cell repertoires in COVID-19. Across the study: Collection of acute and convalescent COVID-19 samples took place in the United States, Italy and Spain.

In the original analysis: From reference gene primer amplification, estimates of nucleated cell counts were derived. The protocol was immunoSEQ multiplex PCR, while the TCRdb copy is restricted to in-frame clones and leaves out a portion. V and J calls and clone size are given by that table; D and trimming were obtained from the DNA. The sample shows under 150,000 clones, 88% of them seen only once. The CDR3 loop spans 14 amino acids. Germline CDR1 reads LNHDA; CDR2 reads SQIVND (reference sequence). V was trimmed by 6 bases and J by 5 bases, leaving 16 bases between them. The clonotype originates from a woman in her twenties or thirties with acute COVID-19. The specimen was PBMCs or T cells enriched from blood (not recorded which). The V gene is TRBV19, the J gene TRBJ1-1; no clear D. The CDR3 nucleotides read TGTGCCAGTAGAGAAGACATACTTGGGACTGAAGCTTTCTTT. It specifies CASREDILGTEAFF.